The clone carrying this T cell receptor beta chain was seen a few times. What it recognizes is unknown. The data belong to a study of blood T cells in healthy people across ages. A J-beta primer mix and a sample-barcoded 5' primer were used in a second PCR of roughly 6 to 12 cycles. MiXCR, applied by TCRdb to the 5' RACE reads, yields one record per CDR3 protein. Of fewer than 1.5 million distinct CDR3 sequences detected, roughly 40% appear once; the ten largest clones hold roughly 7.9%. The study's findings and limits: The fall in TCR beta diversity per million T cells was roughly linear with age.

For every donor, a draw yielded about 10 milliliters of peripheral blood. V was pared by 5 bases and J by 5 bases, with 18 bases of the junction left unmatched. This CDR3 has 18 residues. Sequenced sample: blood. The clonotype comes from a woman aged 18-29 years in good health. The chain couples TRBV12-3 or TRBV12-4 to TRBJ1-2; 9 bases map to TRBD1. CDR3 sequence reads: CASSPPPGQGSNKYGYTF. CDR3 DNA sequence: TGTGCCAGCAGTCCTCCCCCAGGACAGGGGTCAAATAAGTATGGCTACACCTTC.